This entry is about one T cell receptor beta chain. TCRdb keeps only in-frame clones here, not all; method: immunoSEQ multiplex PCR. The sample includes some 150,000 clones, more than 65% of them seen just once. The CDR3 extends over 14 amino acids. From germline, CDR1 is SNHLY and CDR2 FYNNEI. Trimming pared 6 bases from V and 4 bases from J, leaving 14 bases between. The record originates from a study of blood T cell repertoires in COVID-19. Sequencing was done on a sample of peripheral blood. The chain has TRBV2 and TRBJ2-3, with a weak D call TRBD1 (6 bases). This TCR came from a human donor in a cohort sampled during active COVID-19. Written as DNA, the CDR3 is TGTGCCAGCAGGATCAGGGGATCGGCAGATACGCAGTATTTT. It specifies CASRIRGSADTQYF.